The 9 T cell receptor beta chains presented below share a single source sample, sequenced in a study of blood T cell repertoires in COVID-19. Sequenced by immunoSEQ multiplex PCR; TCRdb stores in-frame clones only, minus some. The profile shows 50,000 to 75,000 clones, roughly 80% of them singletons. Sequenced sample: peripheral blood. These receptors originate from a man in his 60s with acute or convalescent COVID-19.

DNA of the CDR3: TGTGCCAGTAGTGGGCCCGGGATAAGCACCGGGGAGCTGTTTTTT. This sequence encodes CASSGPGISTGELFF. This chain uses TRBV19 with TRBJ2-2, with D tentatively TRBD2 (5 bases). V gave up 5 bases and J gave up 4 bases, with 14 bases separating them. The CDR3 covers 15 residues. Germline V lookup: CDR1 LNHDA, CDR2 SQIVND (reference sequence).

The chain recombines TRBV12-3 or TRBV12-4 with TRBJ1-1, with unresolved D. V was trimmed by 3 bases and J by 0 bases, leaving 5 bases between them. The CDR3 loop spans 13 amino acids. The CDR3: CASSFNMNTEAFF. CDR3 coding DNA: TGTGCCAGCAGTTTTAATATGAACACTGAAGCTTTCTTT.

V is TRBV30 and J is TRBJ2-7, with 14 nucleotides matching TRBD2. With 1 base clipped from V and 0 bases from J, the junction kept 2 bases outside the gene matches. Germline V gives CDR1 GTSNPN, CDR2 SVGIG (reference sequence). The CDR3 is made up of 16 amino acids. The CDR3 sequence: CAWSGLAGGPSYEQYF. CDR3 nucleotides: TGTGCCTGGAGTGGACTAGCGGGAGGGCCCTCCTACGAGCAGTACTTC.

As DNA, the CDR3 is TGCAGTGCCCTCAGGAACACTGAAGCTTTCTTT. This gives the protein CSALRNTEAFF. The rearrangement joins TRBV20-1 to TRBJ1-1; D uncertain. From germline, CDR1 is DFQATT and CDR2 SNEGSKA (reference sequence). The CDR3 loop spans 11 amino acids. The germline V and J ends were trimmed by 6 bases and 1 base, with 6 bases remaining between them.

This clone occurred once. The rearrangement uses TRBV2 and TRBJ1-1, with D unclear. Trimming stripped 8 bases from V and 4 bases from J, with 14 bases between. Germline CDR1 reads SNHLY; CDR2 reads FYNNEI. The CDR3 runs 13 residues. The CDR3 DNA reads as TGTGCCAGCCTCCCGGGTGGTTTCACTGAAGCTTTCTTT. The encoded protein is CASLPGGFTEAFF.

This clone was observed a few times. The rearrangement uses TRBV7-3 and TRBJ2-7, with D hard to call. The germline V gene encodes CDR1 SGHTA and CDR2 FQGTGA. Trimming took off 5 bases at V and 7 bases at J, with 9 bases between the two ends. This CDR3 contains 11 residues. This chain's CDR3 is CASSPRWEQYF. The CDR3 coding sequence is TGTGCCAGCAGCCCGCGTTGGGAGCAGTACTTC. Supplemented by reference TRBV7-3 and TRBJ2-7, the full variable domain reads GAGVSQTPSNKVTEKGKYVELRCDPISGHTALYWYRQSLGQGPEFLIYFQGTGAADDSGLPNDRFFAVRPEGSVSTLKIQRTERGDSAVYLCASSPRWEQYFGPGTRLTVT.

The table lists this clone with a few counts. The chain couples TRBV28 to TRBJ1-2; 9 bases agree with TRBD1. V was pared by 7 bases and J by 5 bases, with 14 bases of the junction left unmatched. This CDR3 has 16 residues. From germline, CDR1 is MDHEN and CDR2 SYDVKM. CDR3: CASIAAGTGSAYGYTF. The CDR3 nucleotides are TGTGCCAGCATTGCGGCCGGGACAGGGTCGGCGTATGGCTACACCTTC.

The V gene is TRBV15, the J gene TRBJ1-2; unclear D gene. This CDR3 spans 13 amino acids. Looked up from germline, CDR1 is LNHNV and CDR2 is YYDKDF (reference sequence). The ends were cut back, 0 bases at V and 0 bases at J, with 2 bases in the middle. For the CDR3, the DNA is TGTGCCACCAGCAGAGACACTAACTATGGCTACACCTTC. Translated, it gives CATSRDTNYGYTF. Full variable domain (remainder filled in from reference TRBV15 and TRBJ1-2): DAMVIQNPRYQVTQFGKPVTLSCSQTLNHNVMYWYQQKSSQAPKLLFHYYDKDFNNEADTPDNFQSRRPNTSFCFLDIRSPGLGDTAMYLCATSRDTNYGYTFGSGTRLTVV.

The chain carries TRBV14 and TRBJ1-3, with D possibly matching TRBD1 (6 bases). Germline lookup yields CDR1 SGHDN and CDR2 FVKESK. Trimming pared 2 bases from V and 0 bases from J, leaving 11 bases between. The length of the CDR3 is 16 residues. The CDR3 bases are TGTGCCAGCAGCCAACCAGGGGCCCACTCTGGAAACACCATATATTTT. It yields the protein CASSQPGAHSGNTIYF. Full variable domain (outside the CDR3, taken from reference TRBV14 and TRBJ1-3): EAGVTQFPSHSVIEKGQTVTLRCDPISGHDNLYWYRRVMGKEIKFLLHFVKESKQDESGMPNNRFLAERTGGTYSTLKVQPAELEDSGVYFCASSQPGAHSGNTIYFGEGSWLTVV.